This entry is about one T cell receptor (beta chain). The sample originates from a study of blood T cells in healthy people across ages. The length of the CDR3 is 15 residues. CDR1 and CDR2 from the germline V gene are LGHNA and YNFKEQ. Then a second PCR, running about 6 to 11 cycles, was carried out with a sample-barcoded 5' primer and a J-beta primer mix. A single record per CDR3 protein comes from TCRdb applying MiXCR to the 5' RACE reads. The sample consists of 800,000 or so distinct CDR3 sequences, just under 25% of them appearing once. This sample was shared with a second study, whose subject was T cells of mothers and their children.

V and J are TRBV4-2 and TRBJ2-1, with 7 positions matching TRBD2. The J call is in doubt because the DNA end fits TRBJ2-7 better. The material sequenced was blood. The receptor's source is a boy between 10 and 17 years old in good health. The CDR3 region is CASSQDREGRYEQYF. The CDR3 DNA sequence: TGTGCCAGCAGCCAAGATAGGGAGGGGAGGTACGAGCAGTACTTC.